This paragraph covers one T cell receptor beta chain sequence. Antigen unknown. Per the germline V gene, CDR1 is DFQATT and CDR2 is SNEGSKA (reference sequence). Trimming shortened V by 3 bases and J by 8 bases, and 16 bases separated the two germline ends. This CDR3 comprises 13 residues. TCRdb ran MiXCR on the reads and lists one entry per CDR3 protein. The sample lists roughly 920,000 distinct CDR3 sequences, around 30% occurring once. These data belong to a study of T cell repertoires in cytomegalovirus infection. Study-level background: A matching HLA type, together with CMV infection, was signaled by public TCR beta signatures. Study observations and caveats: CMV carriers with the relevant HLA were identified by cumulative public TCR beta family frequency.

This receptor was taken from a human donor in good health (CMV status not recorded). Some clones in this sample may be carry-over from other donors' samples. The material was cultured CD8+ T cells from PBMCs, obtained from culture after CMV antigen stimulation. The chain joins TRBV20-1 to TRBJ1-1; tentative D call: TRBD1 (6 bases). The CDR3 reads CSARNEQGIEAFF. The CDR3 coding sequence is TGCAGTGCTAGGAACGAGCAGGGGATCGAAGCTTTCTTT.